This TCR beta chain was sequenced for a study of tumor-infiltrating lymphocytes in localized non-small cell lung cancer. Overall study context: Patients included smokers and never-smokers with various histologies, some sampled after neoadjuvant chemotherapy. Tumor tissue and non-adjacent uninvolved lung came from each patient. Study outcomes and limitations: Immunotypes IM1 and IM2 had similar TCR-derived T-cell fractions. TCRbeta sequencing showed higher T cell infiltration in tumors than uninvolved lung.

Notes on this clone: What it binds is not known.

There are 13 residues in the CDR3. The V and J ends lost 4 bases and 4 bases, in that order; junction bases with no gene match: 2. Germline V gene data show CDR1 as MNHEY and CDR2 as SMNVEV (reference sequence). Profiled with immunoSEQ multiplex PCR; TCRdb holds only in-frame clones, not every one. This sample has some 10,000 clones, with over 80% found just once. The chain carries TRBV27 and TRBJ1-1; 8 bases agree with TRBD1. This sequence was found in a human donor with non-small cell lung cancer. The specimen was lung tumor tissue. The CDR3 DNA sequence: TGTGCCAGCAGTTGGGGGACAGGCACTGAAGCTTTCTTT. Translated: CASSWGTGTEAFF.